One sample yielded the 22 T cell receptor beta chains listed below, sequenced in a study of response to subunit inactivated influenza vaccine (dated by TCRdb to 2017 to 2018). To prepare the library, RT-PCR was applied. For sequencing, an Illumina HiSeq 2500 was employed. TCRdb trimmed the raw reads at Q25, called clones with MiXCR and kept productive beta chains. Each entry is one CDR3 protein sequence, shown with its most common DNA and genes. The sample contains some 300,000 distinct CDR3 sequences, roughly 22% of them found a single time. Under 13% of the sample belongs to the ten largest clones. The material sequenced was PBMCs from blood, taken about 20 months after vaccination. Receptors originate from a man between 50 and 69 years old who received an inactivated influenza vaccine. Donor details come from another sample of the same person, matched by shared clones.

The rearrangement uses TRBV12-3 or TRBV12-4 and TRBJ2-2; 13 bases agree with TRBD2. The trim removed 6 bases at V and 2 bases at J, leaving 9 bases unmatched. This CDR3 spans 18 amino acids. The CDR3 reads CASRELAGGAFNTGELFF. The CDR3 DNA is TGTGCCAGCAGGGAACTAGCGGGGGGGGCTTTTAACACCGGGGAGCTGTTTTTT.

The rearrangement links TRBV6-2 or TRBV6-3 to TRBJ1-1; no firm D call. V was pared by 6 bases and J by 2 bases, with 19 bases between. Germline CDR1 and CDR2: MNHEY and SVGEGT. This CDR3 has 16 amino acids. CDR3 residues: CASSPWTPGRNTEAFF. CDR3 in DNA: TGTGCCAGCAGCCCTTGGACCCCCGGCCGTAACACTGAAGCTTTCTTT.

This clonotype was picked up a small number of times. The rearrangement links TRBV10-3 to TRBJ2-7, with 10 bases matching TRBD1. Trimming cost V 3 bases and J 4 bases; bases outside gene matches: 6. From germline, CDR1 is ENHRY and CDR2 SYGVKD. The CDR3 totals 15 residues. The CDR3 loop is CAISEVDRGPYEQYF. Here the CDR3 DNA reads TGTGCCATCAGTGAAGTCGACAGGGGGCCGTACGAGCAGTACTTC.

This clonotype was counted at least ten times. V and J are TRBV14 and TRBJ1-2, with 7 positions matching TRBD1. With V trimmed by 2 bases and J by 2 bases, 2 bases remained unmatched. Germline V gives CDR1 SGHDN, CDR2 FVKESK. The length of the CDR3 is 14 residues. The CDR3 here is CASSQRTGNYGYTF. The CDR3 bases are TGTGCCAGCAGCCAAAGGACAGGAAACTATGGCTACACCTTC.

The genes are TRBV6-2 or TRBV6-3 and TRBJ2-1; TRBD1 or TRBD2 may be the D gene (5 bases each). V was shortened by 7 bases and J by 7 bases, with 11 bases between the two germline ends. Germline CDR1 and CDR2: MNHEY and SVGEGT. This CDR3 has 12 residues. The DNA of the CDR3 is TGTGCCAGCATGGGGGTCTGGAATGAGCAGTTCTTC. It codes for CASMGVWNEQFF.

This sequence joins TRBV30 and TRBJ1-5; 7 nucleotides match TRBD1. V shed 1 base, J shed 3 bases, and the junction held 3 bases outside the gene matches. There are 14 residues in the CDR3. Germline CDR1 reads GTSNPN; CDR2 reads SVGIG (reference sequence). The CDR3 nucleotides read TGTGCCTGGAGTGGGACAGGTTACAATCAGCCCCAGCATTTT. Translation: CAWSGTGYNQPQHF. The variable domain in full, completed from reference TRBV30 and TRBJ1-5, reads SQTIHQWPATLVQPVGSPLSLECTVEGTSNPNLYWYRQAAGRGLQLLFYSVGIGQISSEVPQNLSASRPQDRQFILSSKKLLLSDSGFYLCAWSGTGYNQPQHFGDGTRLSIL.

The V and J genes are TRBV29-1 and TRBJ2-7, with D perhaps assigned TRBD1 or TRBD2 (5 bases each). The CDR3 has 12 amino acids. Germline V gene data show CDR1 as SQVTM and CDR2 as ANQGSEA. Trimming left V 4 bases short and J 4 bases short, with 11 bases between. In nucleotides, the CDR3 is TGCAGCGTTGCCGGGACCGGGTACGAGCAGTACTTC. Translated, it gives CSVAGTGYEQYF.

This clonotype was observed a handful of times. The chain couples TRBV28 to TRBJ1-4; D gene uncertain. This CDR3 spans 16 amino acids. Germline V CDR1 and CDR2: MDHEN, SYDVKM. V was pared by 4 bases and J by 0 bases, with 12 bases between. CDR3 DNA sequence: TGTGCCAGCAGTTCCCCCCGGCCACCAACTAATGAAAAACTGTTTTTT. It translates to CASSSPRPPTNEKLFF.

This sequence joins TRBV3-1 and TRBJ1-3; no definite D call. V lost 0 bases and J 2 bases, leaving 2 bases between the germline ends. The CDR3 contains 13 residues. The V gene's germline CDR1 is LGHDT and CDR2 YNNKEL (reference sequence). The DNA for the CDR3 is TGTGCCAGCAGCCAAGATGCTGGAAACACCATATATTTT. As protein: CASSQDAGNTIYF.

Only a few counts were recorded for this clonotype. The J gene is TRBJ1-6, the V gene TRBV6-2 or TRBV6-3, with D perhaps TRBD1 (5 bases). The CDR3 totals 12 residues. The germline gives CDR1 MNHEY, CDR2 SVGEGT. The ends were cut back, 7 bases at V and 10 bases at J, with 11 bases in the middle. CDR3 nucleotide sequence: TGTGCCAGCAAATGGAGGGACTCACCCCTCCACTTT. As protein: CASKWRDSPLHF.

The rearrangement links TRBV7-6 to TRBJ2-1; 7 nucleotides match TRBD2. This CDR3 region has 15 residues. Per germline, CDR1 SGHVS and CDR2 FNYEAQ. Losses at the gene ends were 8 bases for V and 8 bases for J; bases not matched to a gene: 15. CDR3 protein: CASSWGGTGVHEQFF. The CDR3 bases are TGTGCCAGCTCCTGGGGAGGGACCGGGGTCCATGAGCAGTTCTTC.

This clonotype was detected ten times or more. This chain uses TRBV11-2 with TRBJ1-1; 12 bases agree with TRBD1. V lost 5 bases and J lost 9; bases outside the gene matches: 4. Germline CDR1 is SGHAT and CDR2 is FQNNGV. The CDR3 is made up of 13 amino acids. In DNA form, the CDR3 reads TGTGCCAGCAGCCCCGGGACAGGGGGCAAAGCTTTCTTT. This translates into CASSPGTGGKAFF. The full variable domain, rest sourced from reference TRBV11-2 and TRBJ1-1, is EAGVAQSPRYKIIEKRQSVAFWCNPISGHATLYWYQQILGQGPKLLIQFQNNGVVDDSQLPKDRFSAERLKGVDSTLKIQPAKLEDSAVYLCASSPGTGGKAFFGQGTRLTVV.

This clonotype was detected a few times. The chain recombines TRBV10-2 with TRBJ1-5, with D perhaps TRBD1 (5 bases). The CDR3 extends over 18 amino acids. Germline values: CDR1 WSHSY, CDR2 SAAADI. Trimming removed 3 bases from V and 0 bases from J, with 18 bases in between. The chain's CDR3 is CASSDLALWGYSNQPQHF. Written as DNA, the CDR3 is TGCGCCAGCAGTGATTTGGCCCTGTGGGGGTATAGCAATCAGCCCCAGCATTTT.

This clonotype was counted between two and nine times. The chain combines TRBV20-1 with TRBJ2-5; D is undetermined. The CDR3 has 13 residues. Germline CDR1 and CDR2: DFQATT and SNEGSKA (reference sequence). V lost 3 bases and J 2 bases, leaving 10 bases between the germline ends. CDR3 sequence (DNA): TGCAGTGCTAGGGTACTCGGACAAGAGACCCAGTACTTC. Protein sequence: CSARVLGQETQYF.

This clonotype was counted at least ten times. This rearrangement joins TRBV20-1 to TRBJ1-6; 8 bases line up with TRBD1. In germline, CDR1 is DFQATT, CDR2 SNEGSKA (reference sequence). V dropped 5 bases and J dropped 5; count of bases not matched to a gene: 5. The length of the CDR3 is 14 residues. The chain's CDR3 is CSAPYRGDNSPLHF. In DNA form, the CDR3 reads TGCAGTGCTCCGTACAGGGGGGATAATTCACCCCTCCACTTT.

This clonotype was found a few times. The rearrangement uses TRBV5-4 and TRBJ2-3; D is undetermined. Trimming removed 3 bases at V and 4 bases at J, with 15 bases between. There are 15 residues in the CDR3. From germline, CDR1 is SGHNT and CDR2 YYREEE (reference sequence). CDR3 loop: CASSSFTRAPDTQYF. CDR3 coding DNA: TGTGCCAGCAGCTCATTTACTCGGGCGCCAGATACGCAGTATTTT.

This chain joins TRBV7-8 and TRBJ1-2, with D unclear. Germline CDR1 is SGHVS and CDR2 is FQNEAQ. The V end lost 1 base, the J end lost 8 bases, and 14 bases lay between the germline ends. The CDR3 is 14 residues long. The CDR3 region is CASSLVRGNDGYTF. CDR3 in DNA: TGTGCCAGCAGCTTAGTCCGGGGAAACGACGGCTACACCTTC.

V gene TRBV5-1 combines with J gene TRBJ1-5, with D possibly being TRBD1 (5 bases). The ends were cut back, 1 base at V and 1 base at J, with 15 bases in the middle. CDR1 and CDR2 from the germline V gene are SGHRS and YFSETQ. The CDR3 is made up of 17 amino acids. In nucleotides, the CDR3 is TGCGCCAGCAGCTTGCTCCCCAGGGCTCTGAGCAATCAGCCCCAGCATTTT. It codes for CASSLLPRALSNQPQHF.

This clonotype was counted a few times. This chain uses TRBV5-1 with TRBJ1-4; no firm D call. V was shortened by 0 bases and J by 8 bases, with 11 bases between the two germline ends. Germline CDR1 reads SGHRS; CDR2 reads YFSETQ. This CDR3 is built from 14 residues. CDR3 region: CASSLDSGKEKLFF. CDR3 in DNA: TGCGCCAGCAGCTTGGATTCCGGTAAAGAAAAACTGTTTTTT.

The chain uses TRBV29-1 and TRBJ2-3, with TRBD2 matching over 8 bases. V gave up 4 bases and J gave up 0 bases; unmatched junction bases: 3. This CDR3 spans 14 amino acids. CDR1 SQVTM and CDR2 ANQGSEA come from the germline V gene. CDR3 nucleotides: TGCAGCGTTGCGCGGGGGGCTAGCACAGATACGCAGTATTTT. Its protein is CSVARGASTDTQYF.

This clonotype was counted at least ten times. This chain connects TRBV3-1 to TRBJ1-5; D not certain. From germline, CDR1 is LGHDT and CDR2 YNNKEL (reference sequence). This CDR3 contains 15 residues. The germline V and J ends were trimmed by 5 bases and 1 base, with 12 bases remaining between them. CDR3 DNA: TGTGCCAGCAGCTCAACTTCGGGGAGCAATCAGCCCCAGCATTTT. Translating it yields CASSSTSGSNQPQHF.

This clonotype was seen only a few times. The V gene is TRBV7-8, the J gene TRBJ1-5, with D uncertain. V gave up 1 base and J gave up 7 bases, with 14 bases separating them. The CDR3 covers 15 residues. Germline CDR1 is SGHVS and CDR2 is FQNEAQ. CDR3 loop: CASSLGGGFGQPQHF. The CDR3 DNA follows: TGTGCCAGCAGCTTAGGCGGCGGGTTTGGCCAGCCCCAGCATTTT.